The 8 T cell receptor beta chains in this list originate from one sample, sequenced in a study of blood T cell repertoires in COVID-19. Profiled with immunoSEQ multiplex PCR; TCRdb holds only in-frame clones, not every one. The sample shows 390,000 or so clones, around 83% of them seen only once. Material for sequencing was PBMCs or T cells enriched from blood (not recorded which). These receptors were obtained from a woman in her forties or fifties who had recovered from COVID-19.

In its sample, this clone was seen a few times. The CDR3 sequence is CSASVTATNEKLFF. CDR3 bases: TGCAGTGCTAGTGTGACTGCAACTAATGAAAAACTGTTTTTT. J is TRBJ1-4 and V is TRBV20-1; D is ambiguous. Germline V gene data show CDR1 as DFQATT and CDR2 as SNEGSKA (reference sequence). The CDR3 is 14 residues long. Trimming left V 3 bases short and J 0 bases short, with 8 bases between.

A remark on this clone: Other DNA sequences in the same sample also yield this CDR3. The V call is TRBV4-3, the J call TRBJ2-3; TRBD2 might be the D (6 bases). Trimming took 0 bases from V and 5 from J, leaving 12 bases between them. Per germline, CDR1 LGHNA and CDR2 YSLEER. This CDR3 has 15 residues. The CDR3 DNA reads TGCGCCAGCAGCCAAGATAGGGGACTGGGAGATACGCAGTATTTT. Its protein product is CASSQDRGLGDTQYF.

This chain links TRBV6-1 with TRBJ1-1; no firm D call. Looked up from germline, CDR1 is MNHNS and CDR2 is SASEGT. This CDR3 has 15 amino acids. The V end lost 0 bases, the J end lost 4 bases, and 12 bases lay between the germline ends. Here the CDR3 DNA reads TGTGCCAGCAGTGAAGCCCTAAGACTGACCACTGAAGCTTTCTTT. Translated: CASSEALRLTTEAFF.

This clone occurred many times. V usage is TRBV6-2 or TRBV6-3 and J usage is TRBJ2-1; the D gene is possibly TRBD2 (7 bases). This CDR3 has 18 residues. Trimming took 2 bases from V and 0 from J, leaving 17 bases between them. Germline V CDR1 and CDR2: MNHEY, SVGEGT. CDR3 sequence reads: CASSYRWGGHSSYNEQFF. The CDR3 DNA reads TGTGCCAGCAGTTACCGATGGGGGGGGCATAGCTCCTACAATGAGCAGTTCTTC.

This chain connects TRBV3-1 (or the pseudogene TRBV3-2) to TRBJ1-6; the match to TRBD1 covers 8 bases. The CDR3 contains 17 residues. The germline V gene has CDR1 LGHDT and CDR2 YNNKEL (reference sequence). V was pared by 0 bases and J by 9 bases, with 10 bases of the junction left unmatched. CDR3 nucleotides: TGTGCCAGCAGCCAAGACCAGGGGGCAATCTCTGGTTCACCCCTCCACTTT. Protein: CASSQDQGAISGSPLHF.

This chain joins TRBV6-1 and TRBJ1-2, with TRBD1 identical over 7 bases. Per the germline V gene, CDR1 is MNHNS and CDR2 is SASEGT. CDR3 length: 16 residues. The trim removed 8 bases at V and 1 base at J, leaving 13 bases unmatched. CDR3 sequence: CASRVSLTGNNYGYTF. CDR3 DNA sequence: TGTGCCAGCCGTGTATCCTTGACAGGGAATAACTATGGCTACACCTTC.

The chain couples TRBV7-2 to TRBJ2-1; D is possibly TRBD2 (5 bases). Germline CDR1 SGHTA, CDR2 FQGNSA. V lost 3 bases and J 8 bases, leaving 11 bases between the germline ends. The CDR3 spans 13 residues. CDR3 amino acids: CASSFGVGHEQFF. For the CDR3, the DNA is TGTGCCAGCAGCTTCGGGGTTGGCCATGAGCAGTTCTTC.

The CDR3 loop reads CASRGSNYGYTF. DNA for the CDR3: TGTGCCAGCAGGGGCTCTAACTATGGCTACACCTTC. The genes are TRBV27 and TRBJ1-2; D remains ambiguous. This CDR3 region has 12 residues. Germline values: CDR1 MNHEY, CDR2 SMNVEV (reference sequence). V shed 6 bases and J shed 0 bases, with 5 bases lying between them.